The rows below give T cell receptor beta chains drawn from one sample of a study of T cell responses to AZD1222 COVID-19 vaccine. Profiled with immunoSEQ multiplex PCR; TCRdb holds only in-frame clones, not every one. The profile covers more than 95,000 clones, with 90% to 95% appearing a single time and 2.9% taken by the ten largest. The sequenced sample was peripheral blood, obtained on day 0 of AZD1222 vaccination. These receptors all stem from an adult in good health. CDR3s include the opening cysteine and the closing phenylalanine or tryptophan. D genes are given only for firm matches. Some rows have no size entry. The others give once, few or many, or a class for an expanded clone.

j_call,v_call,clone_size,d_call,cdr3_nt,cdr3_aa
TRBJ2-5,TRBV2,-,-,TGTGCCAGCACTTTGCTTGGGGAGACCCAGTACTTC,CASTLLGETQYF
TRBJ1-1,TRBV6-5,-,-,TGTGCCAGCAGTAAACCTCGGAACACTGAAGCTTTCTTT,CASSKPRNTEAFF
TRBJ1-6,TRBV6-6,-,TRBD1,TGTGCCAGCAGTTACTTGGGACAGGGGTCGAGTTCACCCCTCCACTTT,CASSYLGQGSSSPLHF
TRBJ2-7,TRBV19,-,-,TGTGCCAGTAGTATAGGAATCGGCGAGCAGTACTTC,CASSIGIGEQYF
TRBJ1-6,TRBV19,-,-,TGTGCCAGTAGTAACAGACCGACGAGCTCCTATAATTCACCCCTCCACTTT,CASSNRPTSSYNSPLHF
TRBJ2-2,TRBV21-1,-,-,TGTGCCAGCACATATAGCCAGAACACCGGGGAGCTGTTTTTT,CASTYSQNTGELFF
TRBJ2-5,TRBV13,-,-,TGTGCCAGCAGCGATCCAGGGGACGGGGAGACCCAGTACTTC,CASSDPGDGETQYF
TRBJ2-7,TRBV5-1,-,TRBD1,TGCGCCAGCAGCTTGCAGGGGGCTAACCGAGGGTCCTACGAGCAGTACTTC,CASSLQGANRGSYEQYF
TRBJ1-1,TRBV18,-,TRBD1,TGTGCCAGCTCACCGGACAGGACGTGGACTGAAGCTTTCTTT,CASSPDRTWTEAFF
TRBJ2-1,TRBV28,-,-,TGTGCCAGCAGCTCCGTACGGGGCAGCTCCTACAATGAGCAGTTCTTC,CASSSVRGSSYNEQFF
TRBJ1-4,TRBV6-5,-,-,TGTGCCAGCCAGTCGACCGGGCCTAATGAAAAACTGTTTTTT,CASQSTGPNEKLFF
TRBJ2-7,TRBV30,-,-,TGTGCCTGGACCGGGGGTATACCCTACGAGCAGTACTTC,CAWTGGIPYEQYF
TRBJ1-1,TRBV7-2,once,-,TGTGCCAGCAGCTTAATATACAGGGTTGGTGAAGCTTTCTTT,CASSLIYRVGEAFF
TRBJ1-1,TRBV10-1,-,TRBD1,TGCGCCAGCGAGGACAGGAAGAACACTGAAGCTTTCTTT,CASEDRKNTEAFF
TRBJ1-1,TRBV2,-,-,TGTGCCAGCAGTGAAGCCGGGGGGAACACTGAAGCTTTCTTT,CASSEAGGNTEAFF
TRBJ2-1,TRBV6-2/TRBV6-3,-,-,TGTGCCAGCAGTTCGGCGGGGGCGGACTCCTACAATGAGCAGTTCTTC,CASSSAGADSYNEQFF
TRBJ2-3,TRBV19,once,TRBD2,TGTGCCAGTAGACCCTGGACTAGCGGCCCCGCAGATACGCAGTATTTT,CASRPWTSGPADTQYF
TRBJ1-2,TRBV7-9,-,-,TGTGCCAGCAGCTTAGCCCAGGGTTTGTTTGGCTACACCTTC,CASSLAQGLFGYTF
TRBJ2-3,TRBV19,-,-,TGTGCCAGTAGTATCTCTGGGGGCGTTATCACAGATACGCAGTATTTT,CASSISGGVITDTQYF
TRBJ2-1,TRBV7-2,-,-,TGTGCCAGCAGCTCCGTGACTAAAGCTTGGGAGCAGTTCTTC,CASSSVTKAWEQFF
TRBJ1-4,TRBV12-5,-,TRBD1,TGTGCTAGTGGTCTGGACAGGGGGCTAGTATATAATGAAAAACTGTTTTTT,CASGLDRGLVYNEKLFF
TRBJ2-7,TRBV9,-,TRBD1,TGTGCCAGCAGCCTGGGACAGGCTTCCGAGCAGTACTTC,CASSLGQASEQYF
TRBJ1-5,TRBV6-1,-,-,TGTGCCAGCAGTGAAGGTTCAGGGCAGAGGAATCAGCCCCAGCATTTT,CASSEGSGQRNQPQHF
TRBJ1-2,TRBV2,once,-,TGTGCCAGCAGTGAAGCATCCAGGGCACTGGACTATGGCTACACCTTC,CASSEASRALDYGYTF
TRBJ1-2,TRBV28,-,-,TGTGCCAGCAGTTTTTACAGGGCCCCGGACGGTTACACCTTC,CASSFYRAPDGYTF
TRBJ1-5,TRBV21-1,-,-,TGTGCCAGCAGCGAAGGCAGGGCGCAGGGCAATCAGCCCCAGCATTTT,CASSEGRAQGNQPQHF
TRBJ2-3,TRBV28,-,TRBD2,TGTGCCAGCAGTTCCCTGGGCGGGGGGACAGATACGCAGTATTTT,CASSSLGGGTDTQYF